Listed below are T cell receptor beta chains from one sample, sequenced in a study of post-analysis software for immune sequencing data. Each CDR3 protein gets one entry after TCRdb re-called the PCR reads with MiXCR. The data contain some 700,000 distinct CDR3 sequences, over 45% of them singletons. The specimen sequenced was blood. The source is a girl aged 2-10 years with multiple sclerosis. Both conserved end residues are part of each CDR3. D genes are given only for firm matches. Only part of the rows carry a size: once, few, many, or a class if the clone is expanded.

j_call | v_call | d_call | clone_size | cdr3_aa | cdr3_nt
TRBJ2-7 | TRBV15 | - | few | CATSRGLDLASRYEQYF | TGTGCCACCAGCAGGGGCCTGGACCTAGCTTCCCGATACGAGCAGTACTTC
TRBJ2-3 | TRBV29-1 | TRBD2 | - | CSAAQGLAGDTQYF | TGCAGCGCCGCCCAGGGGCTAGCGGGAGATACGCAGTATTTT
TRBJ1-5 | TRBV5-1 | - | - | CASSPDGGGDQPQHF | TGCGCCAGCTCGCCTGACGGGGGAGGCGATCAGCCCCAGCATTTT
TRBJ2-3 | TRBV12-3/TRBV12-4 | - | - | CASSRGSEADTQYF | TGTGCCAGCAGTCGAGGCAGCGAAGCGGATACGCAGTATTTT
TRBJ2-3 | TRBV5-1 | TRBD2 | few | CASSLDAGTTTDTQYF | TGCGCCAGCAGCTTGGACGCGGGGACTACAACAGATACGCAGTATTTT
TRBJ2-2 | TRBV15 | - | few | CATADSWTGELFF | TGTGCCACAGCCGACTCGTGGACCGGGGAGCTGTTTTTT
TRBJ2-1 | TRBV12-3/TRBV12-4 | TRBD2 | few | CASRSGLAGGLSSSYNEQFF | TGTGCCAGCAGGTCAGGACTAGCGGGAGGCCTTTCGAGCTCCTACAATGAGCAGTTCTTC
TRBJ2-1 | TRBV15 | - | - | CATSRVYGGYSNEQFF | TGTGCCACCAGCAGAGTATATGGGGGGTACAGCAATGAGCAGTTCTTC
TRBJ1-5 | TRBV7-2 | - | - | CASSPQGTQPQHF | TGTGCCAGCAGCCCACAGGGTACTCAGCCCCAGCATTTT
TRBJ2-3 | TRBV12-3/TRBV12-4 | TRBD2 | - | CASRLAGMDTDTQYF | TGTGCCAGCCGTTTAGCGGGAATGGACACAGATACGCAGTATTTT
TRBJ2-3 | TRBV4-3 | - | once | CASSQDVGNTQYF | TGCGCCAGCAGCCAAGATGTAGGAAATACGCAGTATTTT
TRBJ2-1 | TRBV3-1 | - | - | CASCAQTGWSCNEQFF | TGTGCCAGCTGTGCCCAAACAGGGTGGTCGTGCAATGAGCAGTTCTTC
TRBJ2-3 | TRBV4-3 | - | few | CASSPNGEPGGTDTQYF | TGCGCCAGCAGCCCGAACGGAGAACCGGGGGGCACAGATACGCAGTATTTT
TRBJ2-3 | TRBV7-2 | - | few | CASSLVAEDTQYF | TGTGCCAGCAGCTTAGTGGCCGAGGATACGCAGTATTTT
TRBJ2-3 | TRBV7-2 | - | - | CASSQTGKGTDTQYF | TGTGCCAGCAGCCAAACGGGGAAGGGCACAGATACGCAGTATTTT
TRBJ1-4 | TRBV15 | - | - | CATSTENNEKLFF | TGTGCCACCTCGACGGAAAATAATGAAAAACTGTTTTTT
TRBJ2-1 | TRBV5-1 | - | - | CASSLANGREFF | TGCGCCAGCAGCTTGGCAAACGGCAGGGAGTTCTTC
TRBJ2-1 | TRBV7-3 | - | few | CASRLNPNVYNEQFF | TGTGCCAGCAGATTAAACCCCAATGTTTACAATGAGCAGTTCTTC
TRBJ2-1 | TRBV24-1 | - | few | CASSDGLGGYNEQFF | TGTGCCTCTTCGGACGGCCTCGGGGGCTACAATGAGCAGTTCTTC
TRBJ1-1 | TRBV11-2 | - | - | CASSLMGNGGRAEAFF | TGTGCCAGCAGCTTAATGGGGAATGGGGGAAGGGCTGAAGCTTTCTTT
TRBJ2-3 | TRBV6-6 | - | few | CASSYAGPVPTDTQYF | TGTGCCAGCAGTTACGCGGGACCCGTTCCCACAGATACGCAGTATTTT
TRBJ1-2 | TRBV12-3/TRBV12-4 | TRBD1 | - | CASSLEGRGQEDGYTF | TGTGCCAGCAGTTTAGAAGGCAGGGGGCAAGAGGATGGCTACACCTTC
TRBJ2-3 | TRBV10-3 | - | - | CATADITGDTQYF | TGTGCCACCGCGGACATTACTGGAGATACGCAGTATTTT
TRBJ2-3 | TRBV29-1 | - | - | CSVEDLEQSTDTQYF | TGCAGCGTTGAAGATTTGGAACAGAGCACAGATACGCAGTATTTT
TRBJ2-6 | TRBV12-3/TRBV12-4 | - | few | CASSLGAGPGANVLTF | TGTGCCAGCAGTTTAGGGGCAGGGCCTGGGGCCAACGTCCTGACTTTC
TRBJ2-3 | TRBV15 | TRBD2 | few | CATSRGTSGGADTQYF | TGTGCCACCAGCAGAGGGACTAGCGGGGGGGCAGATACGCAGTATTTT
TRBJ2-3 | TRBV20-1 | TRBD2 | - | CSARDIVGLAGVGTQYF | TGCAGTGCTAGAGATATTGTGGGACTAGCGGGAGTCGGGACGCAGTATTTT
TRBJ2-7 | TRBV15 | TRBD2 | few | CATSPGGLLGSYEQYF | TGTGCCACCAGCCCGGGAGGGCTACTCGGCTCCTACGAGCAGTACTTC
TRBJ1-1 | TRBV20-1 | - | - | CSTNQPNTEAFF | TGCAGTACAAATCAGCCGAACACTGAAGCTTTCTTT
TRBJ2-1 | TRBV9 | TRBD2 | - | CASNPAGWNEQFF | TGTGCCAGCAACCCAGCGGGGTGGAATGAGCAGTTCTTC
TRBJ2-7 | TRBV20-1 | TRBD1 | - | CSARDSPSYEQYF | TGCAGTGCACGGGACAGTCCCTCCTACGAGCAGTACTTC